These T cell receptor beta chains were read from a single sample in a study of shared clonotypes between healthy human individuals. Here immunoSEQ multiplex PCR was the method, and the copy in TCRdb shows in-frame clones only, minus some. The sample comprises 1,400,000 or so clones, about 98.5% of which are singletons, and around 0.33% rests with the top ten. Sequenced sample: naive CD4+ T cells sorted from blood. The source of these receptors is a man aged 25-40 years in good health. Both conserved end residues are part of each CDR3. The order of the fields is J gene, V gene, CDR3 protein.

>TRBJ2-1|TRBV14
CASSPRGQGNYEQFF
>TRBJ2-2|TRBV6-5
CASSFGGTGELFF
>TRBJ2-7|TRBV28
CASSPPGTGAIFYEQYF
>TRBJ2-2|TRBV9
CASSARAATGELFF
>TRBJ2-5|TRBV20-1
CSVARETQYF
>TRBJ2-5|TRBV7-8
CASSLESGGTQETQYF
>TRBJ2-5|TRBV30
CAWSVLGETQYF
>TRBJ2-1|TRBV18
CASSPPTGQQNEQFF
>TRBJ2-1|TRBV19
CASSIVGGSSYNEQFF
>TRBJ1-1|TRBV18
CASSDPGTSIGTEAFF
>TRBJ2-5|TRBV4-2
CASSRTSGVQETQYF
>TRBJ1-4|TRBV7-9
CASSLRQTNEKLFF